This T cell receptor beta chain was recorded in a study of prognosis after radiotherapy for stage I lung cancer (dated by TCRdb to the early 2020s). In terms of the full investigation: Between April 2018 and January 2019, around 19 stage I NSCLC patients were enrolled in Nanjing, China. Ages in the cohort of approximately 14 men and about six women ranged from about 50 to 85 years, with a median of 74. No patient received concurrent therapy alongside SBRT. Among the enrolled patients, fourteen had newly diagnosed primary stage I lung tumors, while roughly five had oligometastatic NSCLC following surgical resection of the primary tumor. Squamous cell carcinoma histology was identified in 7 or 8 patients, and adenocarcinoma histology was identified in twelve patients. A total of roughly 38 blood samples from some 19 patients were sequenced, with one sample obtained before and one obtained after SBRT for each patient. This study profiled peripheral blood TCR beta repertoires from stage I NSCLC patients before and after stereotactic body radiotherapy and linked the repertoires to distant failure. All patients were regarded as medically inoperable, because of comorbidities in approximately twelve patients and refusal of surgery in several patients. SBRT was delivered in 3 to 5 fractions with a biologically effective dose of at least 100 Gy, and image-guided IMRT or VMAT was used for delivery. About 20% of the 19 patients developed distant metastases after SBRT, at a median of roughly seven months; the other 15 showed no significant progression. The study at large found these results: Post-SBRT Shannon entropy and its change from baseline were lower in patients who developed distant metastases; baseline Shannon entropy was not associated with metastases. TRBV and TRBJ usage frequencies reportedly differed by metastasis status, in two V genes at baseline and in several V and two J genes after SBRT. No determination of tumor specificity was made for expanded TCR clones. The study was limited by the small cohort and short follow-up, and independent validation of the study findings is required. After SBRT, the number of unique TCR clones decreased (median about 9,900 before versus several thousand after; Wilcoxon paired P=0.011). All reported P values were unadjusted for multiple comparisons.

On this clonotype: This clone's antigen is unknown. The record has no base qualities; no much larger clone is one base away.

All patients had node-negative disease on CT and PET/CT, and none had a history of other malignancies or prior chemotherapy or radiotherapy. At each of two time points, six milliliters of peripheral venous blood were collected into EDTA tubes. Ficoll-Paque Plus density-gradient centrifugation was used to isolate PBMCs. Right after collection, samples were kept at -80 degrees C until analysis. The TCR beta CDR3 region was amplified from genomic DNA by two rounds of multiplex PCR. The first PCR round used primers specific to each TRBV and TRBJ gene, with sequences filed in Chinese patent CN105087789A. Universal primers were used in the second PCR round. The Roche High Pure PCR Template Preparation Kit was used to extract genomic DNA from frozen PBMCs. Libraries were sequenced paired-end with 151 bp reads on an Illumina HiSeq 3000. The original methods were these. CutAdapt was used to discard raw reads that did not contain the multiplex PCR primer sequences. Using PEAR, the high-quality paired reads were merged into contigs. TRB V, D and J gene segments were assigned to each contig with MiXCR by alignment to reference sequences. CDR3 sequences were clustered by base quality and sequence similarity to remove sequencing errors. Diversity was calculated as Shannon entropy divided by the natural log of the number of productive TCR sequences. One minus Shannon entropy divided by the natural log of the number of unique clonotypes was used as the definition of clonality. The Youden index of ROC curves was used to select progression-free survival cut-offs for repertoire metrics, and analyses were performed in R 3.5.3. TCRdb cleaned the public reads at Q25 with fastp, built clones with MiXCR and kept in-frame beta chains. A single entry per CDR3 protein holds the most common genes and DNA from its merged rows. Clone size and V and J calls follow TCRdb, not the original study. The sample profile shows nearly 25,000 distinct CDR3 sequences; roughly 40% of them were found once. Roughly 21% of the sample rests with the top ten.

The germline V gene supplies CDR1 MDHEN and CDR2 SYDVKM. Relative to germline, V is missing 6 bases and J is missing 2 bases, with 2 bases of the junction outside any gene match. From its cysteine to its phenylalanine, the CDR3 spans 14 amino acids. Only CDR3 DNA remains: 42 bases, in frame from the first base. The clonotype comes from a donor of 50 years or more with non-small cell lung cancer. Sequencing was performed on PBMCs, taken before or after stereotactic body radiation therapy (not recorded which). The receptor chain draws on TRBV28 and TRBJ2-1, with 9 central nucleotides matching TRBD1. The CDR3 is CASSRDRAYNEQFF. The sequenced DNA: TGTGCCAGCAGCCGGGACAGGGCCTACAATGAGCAGTTCTTC. Supplemented by the reference TRBV28 and TRBJ2-1 proteins around the CDR3, the complete variable domain is DVKVTQSSRYLVKRTGEKVFLECVQDMDHENMFWYRQDPGLGLRLIYFSYDVKMKEKGDIPEGYSVSREKKERFSLILESASTNQTSMYLCASSRDRAYNEQFFGPGTRLTVL.